This TCR beta chain is drawn from a study of cytomegalovirus exposure and HLA in healthy donors. This CDR3 has 12 residues. V was trimmed by 2 bases and J by 6 bases, leaving 8 bases between them. Germline CDR1 and CDR2: MNHEY and SVGAGI. PCR used 60 Vbeta primers and 13 Jbeta primers. Measured with immunoSEQ multiplex PCR; TCRdb has only the in-frame clones, and not every one. The table records tens of thousands of clones, around 82% of them present only once. The sample taken for sequencing was PBMCs. The rearrangement uses TRBV6-5 and TRBJ2-7; D gene uncertain. This clonotype was obtained from a man aged 18 to 30 in good health and CMV-seronegative. The CDR3 loop reads CASSYVGSEQYF. DNA for the CDR3: TGTGCCAGCAGTTACGTCGGGTCCGAGCAGTACTTC.